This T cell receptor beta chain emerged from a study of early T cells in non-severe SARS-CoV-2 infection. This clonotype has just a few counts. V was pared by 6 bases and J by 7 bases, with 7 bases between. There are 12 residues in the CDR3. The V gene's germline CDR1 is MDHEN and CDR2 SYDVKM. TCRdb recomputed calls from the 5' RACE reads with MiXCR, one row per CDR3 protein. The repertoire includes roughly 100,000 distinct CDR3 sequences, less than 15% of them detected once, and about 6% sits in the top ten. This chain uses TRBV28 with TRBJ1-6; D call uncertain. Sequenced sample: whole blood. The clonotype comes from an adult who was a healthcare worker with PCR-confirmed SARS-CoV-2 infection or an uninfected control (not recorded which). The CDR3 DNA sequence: TGTGCCAGCAGCCGGTTGAATTCACCCCTCCACTTT. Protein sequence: CASSRLNSPLHF.